What follows are 7 T cell receptor beta chains derived from one specimen sequenced in a study of T cell changes during pregnancy in multiple sclerosis. The protocol was immunoSEQ multiplex PCR, while the TCRdb copy is restricted to in-frame clones and leaves out a portion. In the table there are about 83,000 clones, about 90% of which are singletons. The sample consisted of PBMCs, taken in the first trimester of pregnancy. The receptors originated from a female donor in good health, serving as a control in a pregnancy study. Some clones in this sample may be carry-over from other donors' samples.

This clone was picked up one time. This chain connects TRBV28 to TRBJ1-5; D may be TRBD1 (6 bases). Trimming shortened V by 6 bases and J by 5 bases, and 17 bases separated the two germline ends. CDR1 and CDR2 from the germline V gene are MDHEN and SYDVKM. The CDR3 runs 15 residues. This CDR3 reads CASSLGQFSDQPQHF. For the CDR3, the DNA is TGTGCCAGCAGCCTTGGACAGTTTAGTGATCAGCCCCAGCATTTT.

J is TRBJ2-7 and V is TRBV27; 10 bases align to TRBD1. The CDR3 is 15 residues long. Trimming cost V 5 bases and J 5 bases; bases outside gene matches: 9. The germline V gene encodes CDR1 MNHEY and CDR2 SMNVEV (reference sequence). CDR3 in amino acids: CASSPHRDRGHEQYF. Here the CDR3 DNA reads TGTGCCAGCAGTCCCCACAGGGACAGGGGACACGAGCAGTACTTC.

This chain links TRBV28 with TRBJ2-1; TRBD1 aligns across 8 bases. V lost 2 bases, J lost 0 bases, and 6 bases stayed unmatched. The CDR3 loop spans 17 amino acids. The germline CDR1 and CDR2 sequences are MDHEN and SYDVKM. CDR3 sequence reads: CASSLRTGLDSYNEQFF. CDR3 nucleotides: TGTGCCAGCAGTTTACGGACAGGGTTGGACTCCTACAATGAGCAGTTCTTC.

This chain joins TRBV28 and TRBJ2-5; 9 nucleotides align to TRBD2. The CDR3 length is 15 residues. V lost 1 base and J lost 2; bases outside the gene matches: 2. CDR1 MDHEN and CDR2 SYDVKM come from the germline V gene. The chain's CDR3 is CASSLFSGGQETQYF. Here the CDR3 DNA reads TGTGCCAGCAGTTTATTTAGCGGGGGTCAAGAGACCCAGTACTTC.

The chain joins TRBV7-6 to TRBJ2-3; the match to TRBD2 covers 8 bases. This CDR3 comprises 16 residues. Germline-derived CDR1 and CDR2 are SGHVS and FNYEAQ. After removal of 5 bases from V and 0 bases from J, the junction contained 7 bases not matched to a gene. The CDR3 here is CASSPRLATSTDTQYF. CDR3 nucleotides: TGTGCCAGCAGCCCACGACTAGCGACTAGCACAGATACGCAGTATTTT.

V is TRBV7-9 and J is TRBJ2-1; 8 bases map to TRBD2. Per germline, CDR1 SEHNR and CDR2 FQNEAQ (reference sequence). This CDR3 region has 13 residues. J lost 10 bases, V lost 5 bases, and 7 bases had no gene match. In DNA form, the CDR3 reads TGTGCCAGCAGCAGACTAGCGCAACGCGAGCAGTTCTTC. It yields the protein CASSRLAQREQFF.

V usage is TRBV6-7 and J usage is TRBJ2-7; D might be TRBD1 (6 bases). TRBV6-7 is classed as an ORF, of uncertain function. The CDR3 sequence is 15 residues long. Trimming shortened V by 6 bases and J by 0 bases, and 15 bases separated the two germline ends. The CDR3 protein is CASRRGSESSYEQYF. Written as DNA, the CDR3 is TGTGCCAGCAGGAGGGGGTCTGAAAGCTCCTACGAGCAGTACTTC.